The clone carrying this T cell receptor (beta chain) was found many times. Regarding time point: newly diagnosed GD, antithyroid drugs for less than 3 months. Scientists built the TCR library using RNA that was extracted from PBMCs. The CDR3 consists of 12 residues. The V end was cut by 8 bases, the J end by 0 bases, with 8 bases between. Germline CDR1 MNHEY, CDR2 SMNVEV (reference sequence). These data come from a study of regulatory T cells in long-lasting Graves disease. For TCR beta, libraries came from iRepertoire HTBI primers and Arm-PCR of CDR3 regions. TCRdb reprocessed the multiplex PCR reads with MiXCR, giving one entry per CDR3 protein. Of roughly 400,000 distinct CDR3 sequences listed, about a sixth are singletons. These same records also appear under a second study, on T cells in Graves' hyperthyroidism and ophthalmopathy.

V usage is TRBV27 and J usage is TRBJ2-7, with unresolved D. This receptor was obtained from a woman younger than 35 with Graves disease. Sequencing was performed on peripheral blood mononuclear cells (PBMCs), taken at new diagnosis, from a patient treated with antithyroid drugs. The DNA of the CDR3 is TGTGCCAGCTACGGAAGCTCCTACGAGCAGTACTTC. Encoded protein: CASYGSSYEQYF.